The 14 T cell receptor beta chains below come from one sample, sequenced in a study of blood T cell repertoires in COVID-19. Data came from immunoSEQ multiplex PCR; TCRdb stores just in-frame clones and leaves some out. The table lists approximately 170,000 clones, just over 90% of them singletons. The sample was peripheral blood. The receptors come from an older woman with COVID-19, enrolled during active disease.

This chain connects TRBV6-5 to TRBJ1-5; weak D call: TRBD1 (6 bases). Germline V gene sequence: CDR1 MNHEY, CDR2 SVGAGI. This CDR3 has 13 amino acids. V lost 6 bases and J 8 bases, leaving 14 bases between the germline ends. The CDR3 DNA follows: TGTGCCAGCAGAAAAACAGGGATAGAGCCCCAGCATTTT. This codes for CASRKTGIEPQHF.

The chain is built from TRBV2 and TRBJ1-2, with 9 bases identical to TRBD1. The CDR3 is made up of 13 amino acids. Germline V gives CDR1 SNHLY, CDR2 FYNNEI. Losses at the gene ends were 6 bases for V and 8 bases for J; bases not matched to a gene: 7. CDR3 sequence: CASSGDRVIGYTF. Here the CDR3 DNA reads TGTGCCAGCAGCGGGGACAGGGTGATAGGCTACACCTTC.

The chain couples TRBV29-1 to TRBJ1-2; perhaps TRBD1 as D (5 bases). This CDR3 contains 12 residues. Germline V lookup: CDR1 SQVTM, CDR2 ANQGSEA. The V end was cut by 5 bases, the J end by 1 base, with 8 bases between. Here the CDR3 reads CSVYDSNYGYTF. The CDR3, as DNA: TGCAGCGTTTACGACAGTAACTATGGCTACACCTTC. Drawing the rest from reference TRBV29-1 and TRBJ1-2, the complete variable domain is SAVISQKPSRDICQRGTSLTIQCQVDSQVTMMFWYRQQPGQSLTLIATANQGSEATYESGFVIDKFPISRPNLTFSTLTVSNMSPEDSSIYLCSVYDSNYGYTFGSGTRLTVV.

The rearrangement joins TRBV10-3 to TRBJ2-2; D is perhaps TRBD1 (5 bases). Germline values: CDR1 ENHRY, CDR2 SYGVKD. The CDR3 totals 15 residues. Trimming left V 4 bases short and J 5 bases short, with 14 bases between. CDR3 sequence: CAISVQAGMTGELFF. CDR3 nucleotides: TGTGCCATCAGTGTGCAGGCAGGGATGACCGGGGAGCTGTTTTTT.

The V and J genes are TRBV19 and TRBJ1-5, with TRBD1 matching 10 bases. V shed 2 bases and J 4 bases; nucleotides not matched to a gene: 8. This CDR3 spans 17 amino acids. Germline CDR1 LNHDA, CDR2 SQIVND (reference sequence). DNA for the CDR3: TGTGCCAGTAGTATACTGACAGGGGGCCGGTGGAATCAGCCCCAGCATTTT. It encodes CASSILTGGRWNQPQHF.

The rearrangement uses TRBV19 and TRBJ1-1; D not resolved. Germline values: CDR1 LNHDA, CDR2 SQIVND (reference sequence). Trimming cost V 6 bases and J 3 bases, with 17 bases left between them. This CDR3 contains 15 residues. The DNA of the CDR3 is TGTGCCAGTAGGTTGGACTGGGGAGGGTACACTGAAGCTTTCTTT. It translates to CASRLDWGGYTEAFF.

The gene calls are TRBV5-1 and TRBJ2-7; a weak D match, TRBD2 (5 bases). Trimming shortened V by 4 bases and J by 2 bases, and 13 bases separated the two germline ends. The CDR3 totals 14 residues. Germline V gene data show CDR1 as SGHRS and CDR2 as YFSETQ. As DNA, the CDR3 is TGCGCCAGCAGCCCTCTCGACGGGACCTACGAGCAGTACTTC. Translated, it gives CASSPLDGTYEQYF.

CDR3 DNA: TGTGCCAGCAGCGCCACAGGGGTTGGGGCCACTGAAGCTTTCTTT. Translating it yields CASSATGVGATEAFF. This chain joins TRBV9 and TRBJ1-1; 7 nucleotides match TRBD1. The CDR3 consists of 15 residues. Germline V gene sequence: CDR1 SGDLS, CDR2 YYNGEE. Germline trimming cut 3 bases from V and 4 bases from J; bases unmatched to any gene: 9.

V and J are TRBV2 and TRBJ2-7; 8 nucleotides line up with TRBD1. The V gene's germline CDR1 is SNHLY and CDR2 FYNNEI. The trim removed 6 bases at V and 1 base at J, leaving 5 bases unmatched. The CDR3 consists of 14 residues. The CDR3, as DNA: TGTGCCAGCAGGGTCACAGGGGGTTCCTACGAGCAGTACTTC. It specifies CASRVTGGSYEQYF. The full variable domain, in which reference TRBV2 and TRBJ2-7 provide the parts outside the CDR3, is EPEVTQTPSHQVTQMGQEVILRCVPISNHLYFYWYRQILGQKVEFLVSFYNNEISEKSEIFDDQFSVERPDGSNFTLKIRSTKLEDSAMYFCASRVTGGSYEQYFGPGTRLTVT.

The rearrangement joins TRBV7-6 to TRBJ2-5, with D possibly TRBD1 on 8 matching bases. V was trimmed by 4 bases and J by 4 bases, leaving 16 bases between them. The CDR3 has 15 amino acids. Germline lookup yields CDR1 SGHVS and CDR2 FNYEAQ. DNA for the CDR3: TGTGCCAGCAGCTGGACAGGGAGGGGCCGAGAGACCCAGTACTTC. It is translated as CASSWTGRGRETQYF.

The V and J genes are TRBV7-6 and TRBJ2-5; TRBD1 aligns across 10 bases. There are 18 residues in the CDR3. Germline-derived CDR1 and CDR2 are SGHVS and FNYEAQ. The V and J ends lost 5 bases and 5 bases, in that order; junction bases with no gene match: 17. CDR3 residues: CASSTRTDRQGADETQYF. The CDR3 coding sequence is TGTGCCAGCAGCACTAGAACGGACCGACAGGGGGCTGACGAGACCCAGTACTTC.

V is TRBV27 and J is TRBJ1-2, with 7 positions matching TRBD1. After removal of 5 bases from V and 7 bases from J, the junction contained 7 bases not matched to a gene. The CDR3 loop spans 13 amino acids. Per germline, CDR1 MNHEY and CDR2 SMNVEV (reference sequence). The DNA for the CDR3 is TGTGCCAGCAGTCTTGGGACAGATCGTGGCTACACCTTC. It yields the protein CASSLGTDRGYTF.

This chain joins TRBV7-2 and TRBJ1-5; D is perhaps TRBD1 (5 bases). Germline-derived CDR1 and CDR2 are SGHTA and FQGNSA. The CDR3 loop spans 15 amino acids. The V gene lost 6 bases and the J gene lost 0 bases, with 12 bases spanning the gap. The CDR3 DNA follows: TGTGCCAGCAGTCGTCAGGGTTATAGCAATCAGCCCCAGCATTTT. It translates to CASSRQGYSNQPQHF.

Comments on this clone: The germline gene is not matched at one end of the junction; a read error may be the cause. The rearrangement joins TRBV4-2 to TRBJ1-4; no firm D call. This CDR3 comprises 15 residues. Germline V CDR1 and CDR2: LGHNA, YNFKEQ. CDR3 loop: CASSKEWAENEKLFF. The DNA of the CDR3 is TGTGCCAGCAGCAAAGAGTGGGCAGAGAATGAAAAACTGTTTTTT.